A single sample is the source of the 32 T cell receptor beta chains below, sequenced in a study of blood T cell repertoires in COVID-19. Clones were read by immunoSEQ multiplex PCR, and TCRdb kept only the in-frame ones, dropping some. The data contain some 250,000 clones, 85% to 90% of them singletons. The sample was PBMCs or T cells enriched from blood (not recorded which). Source of these receptors: a man aged 40-49 years who had recovered from COVID-19.

The chain has TRBV29-1 and TRBJ1-4; D gene ambiguous. The V end lost 4 bases, the J end lost 6 bases, and 12 bases lay between the germline ends. This CDR3 is 13 amino acids long. Germline CDR1 SQVTM, CDR2 ANQGSEA. CDR3: CSVGTGADEKLFF. In DNA, the CDR3 is TGCAGCGTTGGTACCGGAGCGGATGAAAAACTGTTTTTT.

This rearrangement joins TRBV6-5 to TRBJ1-2; D perhaps matches TRBD1 (5 bases). Trimming took 6 bases from V and 3 from J, leaving 11 bases between them. The CDR3 totals 13 residues. Germline V gene sequence: CDR1 MNHEY, CDR2 SVGAGI. The CDR3 sequence is CASRSGAYYGYTF. The CDR3 coding sequence is TGTGCCAGCAGATCTGGGGCTTACTATGGCTACACCTTC.

The chain employs TRBV5-3 and TRBJ1-5; D unresolved. TRBV5-3 is marked as an open reading frame, function uncertain. The CDR3 length is 20 residues. V shed 4 bases and J shed 1 base, with 27 bases lying between them. CDR3 in DNA: TGTGCCAGAAGCGCTCTCGGGGTCGTTTTTAGCATGTGGAGCAATCAGCCCCAGCATTTT. This sequence encodes CARSALGVVFSMWSNQPQHF.

The J gene is TRBJ2-7, the V gene TRBV30, with D possibly TRBD2 on 6 matching bases. Between the trimmed V and J ends, which lost 5 bases and 3 bases, there was a span of 14 bases. The V gene's germline CDR1 is GTSNPN and CDR2 SVGIG (reference sequence). This CDR3 has 13 residues. DNA for the CDR3: TGTGCCTGGCATCGGCGGGGAGTCTACGAGCAGTACTTC. Its translation is CAWHRRGVYEQYF.

The chain joins TRBV19 to TRBJ2-3; TRBD2 agrees at 12 bases. Germline V gives CDR1 LNHDA, CDR2 SQIVND (reference sequence). V lost 6 bases and J lost 2; bases outside the gene matches: 3. The CDR3 totals 15 residues. Written as DNA, the CDR3 is TGTGCCAGTAGAGGACTAGCGGGAAACACAGATACGCAGTATTTT. Translation gives CASRGLAGNTDTQYF.

The chain has TRBV28 and TRBJ2-7; possibly TRBD1 for D (5 bases). Trimming pared 5 bases from V and 2 bases from J, leaving 13 bases between. The CDR3 extends over 14 amino acids. Germline V gene sequence: CDR1 MDHEN, CDR2 SYDVKM. CDR3: CASSPRTPPYEQYF. For the CDR3, the DNA is TGTGCCAGCAGTCCGCGGACACCCCCCTACGAGCAGTACTTC.

This chain links TRBV6-5 with TRBJ1-2; the match to TRBD1 covers 7 bases. The CDR3 is 14 amino acids. With V trimmed by 8 bases and J by 7 bases, 13 bases remained unmatched. Germline CDR1 reads MNHEY; CDR2 reads SVGAGI. CDR3 DNA: TGTGCCAGCGTCCTAAAGAGGGGGCAAGGTGGCTACACCTTC. Protein product: CASVLKRGQGGYTF.

The count of this clone is one. This chain uses TRBV19 with TRBJ2-2, with D perhaps TRBD2 (6 bases). There are 13 residues in the CDR3. Germline V CDR1 and CDR2: LNHDA, SQIVND (reference sequence). V was pared by 1 base and J by 7 bases, with 7 bases between. The CDR3 nucleotides read TGTGCCAGTAGTATAGGCGGGATCGGGGAGCTGTTTTTT. This gives the protein CASSIGGIGELFF.

V and J are TRBV5-1 and TRBJ2-1; weak D call: TRBD1 (5 bases). V dropped 1 base and J dropped 4 bases, with 15 bases sitting between them. CDR3 length equals 16 residues. The germline V gene has CDR1 SGHRS and CDR2 YFSETQ. The CDR3 protein is CASSLTTGTPYNEQFF. DNA for the CDR3: TGCGCCAGCAGCTTGACCACAGGAACCCCTTACAATGAGCAGTTCTTC.

The chain uses TRBV28 and TRBJ2-3; no clear D. Germline V gene lookup returns CDR1 MDHEN and CDR2 SYDVKM. The CDR3 consists of 14 residues. Trimming cost V 6 bases and J 6 bases, with 16 bases left between them. CDR3 in DNA: TGTGCCAGCAGCCATCGCGTACCGTTGGATACGCAGTATTTT. Its protein product is CASSHRVPLDTQYF.

The rearrangement uses TRBV20-1 and TRBJ1-1; D not resolved. CDR1 is DFQATT, CDR2 SNEGSKA, per germline (reference sequence). V lost 6 bases to trimming and J lost 5 bases, with 10 bases between them. There are 11 residues in the CDR3. The CDR3 region is CSAPVRTEAFF. The CDR3 DNA follows: TGCAGTGCACCCGTGCGGACTGAAGCTTTCTTT.

A remark on this clone: Other DNA sequences in this specimen translate into the identical CDR3. The gene calls are TRBV12-3 or TRBV12-4 and TRBJ1-2; D ambiguous. The CDR3 is 12 amino acids. V lost 6 bases and J 0 bases, leaving 5 bases between the germline ends. CDR3 bases: TGTGCCAGCAGCAACTCTAACTATGGCTACACCTTC. Its translation is CASSNSNYGYTF.

The V call is TRBV20-1, the J call TRBJ1-2; D gene unclear. Germline V gene sequence: CDR1 DFQATT, CDR2 SNEGSKA (reference sequence). V gave up 6 bases and J gave up 3 bases, with 5 bases separating them. This CDR3 has 10 residues. CDR3 in DNA: TGCAGTGCCCAGTACTATGGCTACACCTTC. Encoded protein: CSAQYYGYTF.

J is TRBJ1-5 and V is TRBV30; maybe TRBD1 (6 bases). V was pared by 2 bases and J by 6 bases, with 14 bases between. This CDR3 comprises 14 residues. The V gene's germline CDR1 is GTSNPN and CDR2 SVGIG (reference sequence). The CDR3 region is CAWSLGGVGQPQHF. CDR3 nucleotide sequence: TGTGCCTGGAGTTTAGGGGGGGTAGGTCAGCCCCAGCATTTT.

The V and J genes are TRBV2 and TRBJ1-6; D is unclear. Germline lookup yields CDR1 SNHLY and CDR2 FYNNEI. This CDR3 has 13 amino acids. The V gene lost 7 bases and the J gene lost 9 bases, with 13 bases spanning the gap. The CDR3 nucleotides read TGTGCCAGCAATAACGGAGTAGGTTCACCCCTCCACTTT. It specifies CASNNGVGSPLHF.

The gene calls are TRBV5-1 and TRBJ2-3; 7 bases align to TRBD1. This CDR3 contains 15 residues. Germline assignment: CDR1 SGHRS and CDR2 YFSETQ. The junction had 8 bases not matched to a gene; V was cut back by 6 bases and J by 1 base. CDR3 nucleotides: TGCGCCAGCACCCCAGGGGGAAGGGGCACAGATACGCAGTATTTT. Residues: CASTPGGRGTDTQYF.

Only a few counts were recorded for this clone. The chain couples TRBV29-1 to TRBJ1-1; 7 bases align to TRBD1. The trim removed 7 bases at V and 1 base at J, leaving 9 bases unmatched. The CDR3 extends over 14 amino acids. Germline loops: CDR1 SQVTM, CDR2 ANQGSEA. CDR3 sequence: CSARTGQTNTEAFF. The CDR3 DNA is TGCAGCGCGAGGACGGGACAGACGAACACTGAAGCTTTCTTT. Combining the CDR3 with reference TRBV29-1 and TRBJ1-1 gives the whole variable domain SAVISQKPSRDICQRGTSLTIQCQVDSQVTMMFWYRQQPGQSLTLIATANQGSEATYESGFVIDKFPISRPNLTFSTLTVSNMSPEDSSIYLCSARTGQTNTEAFFGQGTRLTVV.

This clone has just a few counts. The chain uses TRBV18 and TRBJ1-5; 9 bases match TRBD1. CDR3 length equals 18 residues. V was clipped by 8 bases and J by 3 bases; unmatched bases: 17. Germline V gene lookup returns CDR1 KGHSH and CDR2 LQKENI. The CDR3 loop reads CASTQRAGTGTVNQPQHF. CDR3 sequence (DNA): TGTGCCAGCACTCAAAGAGCCGGGACAGGGACGGTCAATCAGCCCCAGCATTTT.

This chain uses TRBV30 with TRBJ1-3; no reliable D call. This CDR3 is 16 amino acids long. The germline V gene has CDR1 GTSNPN and CDR2 SVGIG (reference sequence). Trimming pared 3 bases from V and 0 bases from J, leaving 15 bases between. The DNA of the CDR3 is TGTGCCTGGAGGCCCTGGGGTGGGAGCTCTGGAAACACCATATATTTT. It is translated as CAWRPWGGSSGNTIYF.

A few counts support this clone. The chain is built from TRBV3-1 (or the pseudogene TRBV3-2) and TRBJ1-2; 7 nucleotides agree with TRBD1. Germline V lookup: CDR1 LGHDT, CDR2 YNNKEL (reference sequence). The CDR3 has 15 residues. The ends lost 3 bases at V and 8 bases at J; junction bases unmatched: 12. This CDR3 is CASSHLPTGLGGYTF. DNA for the CDR3: TGTGCCAGCAGCCACCTCCCGACAGGGTTAGGAGGCTACACCTTC.

V and J are TRBV18 and TRBJ2-3; D is perhaps TRBD1 (6 bases). There are 15 residues in the CDR3. From germline, CDR1 is KGHSH and CDR2 LQKENI. Trimming took 3 bases from V and 3 from J, leaving 13 bases between them. Here the CDR3 reads CASSPIQGRTDTQYF. In nucleotides, the CDR3 is TGTGCCAGCTCACCTATACAGGGAAGGACAGATACGCAGTATTTT.

This chain joins TRBV7-8 and TRBJ2-5, with 9 positions matching TRBD2. Germline-derived CDR1 and CDR2 are SGHVS and FQNEAQ. V gave up 2 bases and J gave up 2 bases; unmatched junction bases: 21. This CDR3 has 21 amino acids. The CDR3 loop reads CASSLQPAGGLKEEKQETQYF. The CDR3, as DNA: TGTGCCAGCAGCTTACAGCCAGCGGGAGGCCTCAAAGAAGAAAAACAAGAGACCCAGTACTTC. Using reference TRBV7-8 and TRBJ2-5 for the parts outside the CDR3, the full variable domain is GAGVSQSPRYKVAKRGQDVALRCDPISGHVSLFWYQQALGQGPEFLTYFQNEAQLDKSGLPSDRFFAERPEGSVSTLKIQRTQQEDSAVYLCASSLQPAGGLKEEKQETQYFGPGTRLLVL.

The chain couples TRBV4-2 to TRBJ2-1, with 12 bases lining up with TRBD1. This CDR3 has 16 amino acids. Germline V CDR1 and CDR2: LGHNA, YNFKEQ. Trimming at V came to 0 bases and at J to 9 bases, leaving 6 bases not matched to a gene. The CDR3 DNA is TGTGCCAGCAGCCAAGACTGGGACAGGGGGCGTGGTGAGCAGTTCTTC. Translated: CASSQDWDRGRGEQFF.

In this sample, this clone turned up once. The J gene is TRBJ2-3, the V gene TRBV15; D may be TRBD2 (7 bases). The CDR3 covers 16 residues. The germline CDR1 and CDR2 sequences are LNHNV and YYDKDF (reference sequence). The V end lost 1 base, the J end lost 4 bases, and 15 bases lay between the germline ends. CDR3 DNA: TGTGCCACCAGCAGAGGGGGGCGGGAGATGTCAGATACGCAGTATTTT. Its translation: CATSRGGREMSDTQYF.

J is TRBJ2-1 and V is TRBV18, with D perhaps TRBD2 (6 bases). The CDR3 runs 14 residues. Trimming pared 1 base from V and 5 bases from J, leaving 9 bases between. The V gene's germline CDR1 is KGHSH and CDR2 LQKENI. The CDR3 loop is CASSPQGGHNEQFF. DNA of the CDR3: TGTGCCAGCTCACCACAAGGAGGGCACAATGAGCAGTTCTTC.

This clone has only a few counts. CDR3 sequence reads: CAIGAGGPNEQFF. CDR3 sequence (DNA): TGTGCCATAGGAGCGGGAGGGCCCAATGAGCAGTTCTTC. The chain employs TRBV2 and TRBJ2-1, with 10 positions matching TRBD2. The V gene end was trimmed by 10 bases and the J gene end by 6 bases; junction bases not matched to a gene: 6. Germline V gene data show CDR1 as SNHLY and CDR2 as FYNNEI. This CDR3 region has 13 residues.

The V and J genes are TRBV6-6 and TRBJ1-1; D not resolved. The V end lost 2 bases, the J end lost 0 bases, and 7 bases lay between the germline ends. CDR1 MNHNY and CDR2 SVGAGI come from the germline V gene (reference sequence). The CDR3 runs to 14 residues. CDR3 DNA sequence: TGTGCCAGCAGTTACGAGACTTTGAACACTGAAGCTTTCTTT. Its translation is CASSYETLNTEAFF.

The table lists this clone with a few counts. This chain links TRBV19 with TRBJ1-5; no definite D call. The V and J ends lost 6 bases and 2 bases respectively, with 17 bases between them. This CDR3 is 16 amino acids long. In germline, CDR1 is LNHDA, CDR2 SQIVND (reference sequence). CDR3 amino acids: CASSTGKGWGNQPQHF. The CDR3 DNA reads as TGTGCCAGTAGCACGGGGAAAGGGTGGGGCAATCAGCCCCAGCATTTT.

In the case of this clone: The junction and the germline gene differ at one end; a read error may be behind it. The chain couples TRBV7-9 to TRBJ2-7; 7 bases agree with TRBD1. There are 13 residues in the CDR3. CDR1 and CDR2 (germline): SEHNR, FQNEAQ (reference sequence). DNA for the CDR3: TGTGCCAGCAGCTTAGAACAGGGGCAGCCCTCCTCCTTC. It translates to CASSLEQGQPSSF. Drawing the rest from reference TRBV7-9 and TRBJ2-7, the complete variable domain is DTGVSQNPRHKITKRGQNVTFRCDPISEHNRLYWYRQTLGQGPEFLTYFQNEAQLEKSRLLSDRFSAERPKGSFSTLEIQRTEQGDSAMYLCASSLEQGQPSSFGPGTRLTVT.

The rearrangement uses TRBV15 and TRBJ1-2; D not resolved. V was clipped by 1 base and J by 3 bases, with 9 bases between them. Germline V CDR1 and CDR2: LNHNV, YYDKDF (reference sequence). This CDR3 is built from 14 residues. The CDR3 nucleotides are TGTGCCACCAGCAGAGGGGCGCGCGACTATGGCTACACCTTC. It is translated as CATSRGARDYGYTF.

CDR3 sequence reads: CASSYSTPVYEQYF. The DNA of the CDR3 is TGTGCCAGCAGTTACTCGACACCCGTCTACGAGCAGTACTTC. The chain employs TRBV6-5 and TRBJ2-7; D is uncertain. The germline V gene encodes CDR1 MNHEY and CDR2 SVGAGI. The V end was cut by 0 bases, the J end by 3 bases, with 9 bases between. There are 14 residues in the CDR3.

The CDR3 reads CASSYDRDQPQHF. The CDR3 nucleotides read TGTGCCAGCAGCTATGACAGGGATCAGCCCCAGCATTTT. V is TRBV6-6 and J is TRBJ1-5; 7 positions agree with TRBD1. This CDR3 comprises 13 residues. Unmatched junction bases numbered 4, after V lost 6 bases and J lost 5 bases. Germline-derived CDR1 and CDR2 are MNHNY and SVGAGI (reference sequence).